The present T cell receptor (beta chain) was sequenced within a study of blood T cell repertoires in COVID-19. Trimming took 4 bases from V and 1 from J, leaving 12 bases between them. Germline CDR1 is SEHNR and CDR2 is FQNEAQ (reference sequence). The CDR3 sequence is 15 residues long. Sequenced by immunoSEQ multiplex PCR; TCRdb stores in-frame clones only, minus some. The table has around 390,000 clones, around nine tenths seen once. The age range of participants was about 18 to 100 years, with residence in about two dozen US areas. Resolution of symptoms, clearance, or two negative PCRs was present in recovered Cohort 3 donors.

V gene TRBV7-9 combines with J gene TRBJ2-3, with D possibly TRBD1 on 6 matching bases. The source is a woman between 50 and 59 years old who had recovered from COVID-19. The sequenced material came from PBMCs or T cells enriched from blood (not recorded which). This CDR3 is CASSSTGSGTDTQYF. The CDR3 DNA reads as TGTGCCAGCAGCTCTACAGGGTCCGGCACAGATACGCAGTATTTT.